This TCR beta chain was sequenced in a study of identifying expanded T cells in peripheral blood. Regarding the study as a whole: Across healthy donors, higher total template counts meant significantly greater roughly two-week count variance.

Worth noting for this clone: The antigen is unknown.

Generated by immunoSEQ multiplex PCR, the TCRdb table keeps only in-frame clones and is missing some. The sample contains some 130,000 clones, approximately 86% of which appear only once. The sequence was collected from a person aged 18-70 years in good health. Sequencing used blood.

The CDR3 DNA reads as TGCAGCGTTACGAGACAGGGGGCCGAAAAACTGTTTTTT. Amino acids: CSVTRQGAEKLFF. This chain joins TRBV29-1 and TRBJ1-4, with TRBD1 identical over 10 bases. Germline trimming cut 5 bases from V and 8 bases from J; bases unmatched to any gene: 5. The CDR3 loop spans 13 amino acids. Germline V gene lookup returns CDR1 SQVTM and CDR2 ANQGSEA.